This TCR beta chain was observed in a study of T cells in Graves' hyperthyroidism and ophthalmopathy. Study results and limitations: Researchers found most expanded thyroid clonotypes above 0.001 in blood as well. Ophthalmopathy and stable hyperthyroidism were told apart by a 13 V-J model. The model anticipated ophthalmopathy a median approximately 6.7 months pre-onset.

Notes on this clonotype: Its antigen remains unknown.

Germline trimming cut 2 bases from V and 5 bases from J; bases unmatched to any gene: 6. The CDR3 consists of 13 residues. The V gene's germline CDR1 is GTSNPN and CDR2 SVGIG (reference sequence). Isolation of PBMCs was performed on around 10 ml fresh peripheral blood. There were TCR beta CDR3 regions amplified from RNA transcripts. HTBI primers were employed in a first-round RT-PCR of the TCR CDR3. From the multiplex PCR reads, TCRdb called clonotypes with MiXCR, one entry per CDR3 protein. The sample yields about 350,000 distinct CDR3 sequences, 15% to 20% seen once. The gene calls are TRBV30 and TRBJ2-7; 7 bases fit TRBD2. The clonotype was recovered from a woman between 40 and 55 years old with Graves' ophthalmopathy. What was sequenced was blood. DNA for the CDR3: TGTGCCTGGAGTCAAGGGAGGGGTAACGAGCAGTACTTC. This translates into CAWSQGRGNEQYF.